The 5 T cell receptor beta chains presented below share a single source sample, sequenced in a study of shared clonotypes between healthy human individuals. Sequencing was performed with immunoSEQ multiplex PCR; in TCRdb, only in-frame clones are kept and a portion is missing. Among about 1.5 million clones listed, more than 95% were seen once. Sequenced: naive CD4+ T cells sorted from blood. Subset reported: CD45RA+ positively selected. These receptor sequences come from a man younger than 45 in good health.

V gene TRBV29-1 combines with J gene TRBJ2-5; 7 nucleotides agree with TRBD2. This CDR3 has 12 amino acids. V gave up 3 bases and J gave up 5 bases; unmatched junction bases: 3. Germline loops: CDR1 SQVTM, CDR2 ANQGSEA. CDR3 region: CSVDGGVETQYF. The CDR3 region has the DNA TGCAGCGTTGATGGGGGGGTTGAGACCCAGTACTTC. Filled out from reference TRBV29-1 and TRBJ2-5, the complete variable domain reads SAVISQKPSRDICQRGTSLTIQCQVDSQVTMMFWYRQQPGQSLTLIATANQGSEATYESGFVIDKFPISRPNLTFSTLTVSNMSPEDSSIYLCSVDGGVETQYFGPGTRLLVL.

This chain uses TRBV2 with TRBJ1-4; 9 nucleotides align to TRBD1. Germline-derived CDR1 and CDR2 are SNHLY and FYNNEI. The CDR3 length is 13 residues. With V trimmed by 10 bases and J by 7 bases, 7 bases remained unmatched. The CDR3 DNA follows: TGTGCCACCTTAGCGGACAGGGGTGAAAAACTGTTTTTT. Its translation is CATLADRGEKLFF.

This chain connects TRBV29-1 to TRBJ1-1, with unresolved D. CDR3 length equals 13 residues. The V end lost 6 bases, the J end lost 1 base, and 12 bases lay between the germline ends. CDR1 SQVTM and CDR2 ANQGSEA come from the germline V gene. The CDR3 sequence is CSVVGRRNTEAFF. The CDR3 bases are TGCAGCGTGGTCGGGAGGCGGAACACTGAAGCTTTCTTT.

This chain uses TRBV9 with TRBJ2-1; perhaps D is TRBD1 or TRBD2 (5 bases each). V was cut by 4 bases and J by 4 bases, with 12 bases left in between. The CDR3 spans 14 residues. Germline V gene lookup returns CDR1 SGDLS and CDR2 YYNGEE. CDR3 in DNA: TGTGCCAGCAGCCCTTCAGGGAGTTACAATGAGCAGTTCTTC. Translating gives CASSPSGSYNEQFF.

This rearrangement joins TRBV1 to TRBJ2-6; the table calls TRBD2, which could not be checked here. TRBV1 is labeled a pseudogene. This CDR3 contains 18 residues. In nucleotides, the CDR3 is TGCACCAGCAGCCAGGGTAGCGTGGCGTCCACTTGTGCCAACGTCCTGACTTTC. Translation: CTSSQGSVASTCANVLTF.